These 9 T cell receptor beta chains share one sample of origin, sequenced in a study of T cells after yellow fever vaccination. TCRdb independently ran MiXCR on the 5' RACE reads; one entry per CDR3 protein. The sample has more than 300,000 distinct CDR3 sequences; around a tenth are singletons. Sequencing used CD4+ T cells sorted from PBMCs, obtained 45 days after the yellow fever booster vaccination. All receptors derive from a man aged 18 to 30 who received the YFV17D yellow fever vaccine.

The V and J genes are TRBV7-2 and TRBJ1-1, with D hard to call. The V end lost 5 bases, the J end lost 8 bases, and 12 bases lay between the germline ends. The CDR3 is 12 residues long. Germline lookup yields CDR1 SGHTA and CDR2 FQGNSA. The CDR3 coding sequence is TGTGCCAGCAGCCCCCTCATTAAAGAAGCTTTCTTT. Translating gives CASSPLIKEAFF.

This clonotype appeared a few times. The V and J genes are TRBV18 and TRBJ2-1; perhaps TRBD2 as D (7 bases). Germline values: CDR1 KGHSH, CDR2 LQKENI. V was pared by 8 bases and J by 5 bases, with 19 bases between. CDR3 size: 15 residues. In DNA, the CDR3 is TGTGCCAGCCGCTGGGGGGGCCCCTTCAACAATGAGCAGTTCTTC. This codes for CASRWGGPFNNEQFF.

CDR3 bases: TGTGCCAGCAGCGTAGTTCCATCCGAGGAGACCCAGTACTTC. It translates to CASSVVPSEETQYF. The genes are TRBV9 and TRBJ2-5; no definite D call. V was trimmed by 0 bases and J by 5 bases, leaving 11 bases between them. Germline values: CDR1 SGDLS, CDR2 YYNGEE. The CDR3 extends over 14 amino acids. Complete variable domain (other parts from reference TRBV9 and TRBJ2-5): DSGVTQTPKHLITATGQRVTLRCSPRSGDLSVYWYQQSLDQGLQFLIQYYNGEERAKGNILERFSAQQFPDLHSELNLSSLELGDSALYFCASSVVPSEETQYFGPGTRLLVL.

This chain links TRBV20-1 with TRBJ2-5, with TRBD2 identical over 7 bases. Trimming cost V 2 bases and J 5 bases; bases outside gene matches: 8. The CDR3 length is 14 residues. The germline V gene has CDR1 DFQATT and CDR2 SNEGSKA (reference sequence). CDR3 region: CSARSGAPVETQYF. CDR3 sequence (DNA): TGCAGTGCTAGAAGCGGGGCCCCCGTTGAGACCCAGTACTTC.

This clonotype was counted between two and nine times. The chain is built from TRBV2 and TRBJ1-2; 7 bases are a match to TRBD1. The CDR3 covers 14 residues. Losses at the gene ends were 3 bases for V and 7 bases for J; bases not matched to a gene: 8. Germline V lookup: CDR1 SNHLY, CDR2 FYNNEI. The DNA of the CDR3 is TGTGCCAGCAGTGAGGACAGGTCTTCGGGTGGCTACACCTTC. Protein: CASSEDRSSGGYTF.

The chain couples TRBV18 to TRBJ2-7; 12 positions match TRBD2. This CDR3 is 15 amino acids long. Unmatched junction bases numbered 1, after V lost 4 bases and J lost 0 bases. Germline CDR1 KGHSH, CDR2 LQKENI. The CDR3 protein is CASSQTSGSSYEQYV. Written as DNA, the CDR3 is TGTGCCAGCTCACAGACTAGCGGGAGCTCCTACGAGCAGTACGTC.

The V gene is TRBV29-1, the J gene TRBJ1-2, with D possibly TRBD1 on 5 matching bases. The CDR3 covers 14 residues. Trimming left V 5 bases short and J 4 bases short, with 17 bases between. The germline CDR1 and CDR2 sequences are SQVTM and ANQGSEA. CDR3 bases: TGCAGCGTTACTCTTGAGTCGACAGCCTATGGCTACACCTTC. It yields the protein CSVTLESTAYGYTF.

This clonotype occurred many times. The chain links TRBV4-2 to TRBJ1-6; D perhaps matches TRBD1 (6 bases). This CDR3 is 17 amino acids long. CDR1 LGHNA and CDR2 YNFKEQ come from the germline V gene. Trimming shortened V by 0 bases and J by 9 bases, and 18 bases separated the two germline ends. CDR3 nucleotide sequence: TGTGCCAGCAGCCAAGAAATTTCAGGACAGCGGATTTCACCCCTCCACTTT. Residues: CASSQEISGQRISPLHF.

Turning to this clonotype: This could be a read error, since a much larger clone is one nucleotide away. The chain recombines TRBV9 with TRBJ2-3; possibly TRBD1 for D (5 bases). The end of the DNA is better explained by TRBJ1-5, so the J call may be wrong. The CDR3 sequence is 15 residues long. CDR1 and CDR2 from the germline V gene are SGDLS and YYNGEE. CDR3 loop: CASSVATGVTDTQHF. The CDR3 DNA is TGTGCCAGCAGCGTAGCTACAGGCGTTACAGATACGCAGCATTTT.